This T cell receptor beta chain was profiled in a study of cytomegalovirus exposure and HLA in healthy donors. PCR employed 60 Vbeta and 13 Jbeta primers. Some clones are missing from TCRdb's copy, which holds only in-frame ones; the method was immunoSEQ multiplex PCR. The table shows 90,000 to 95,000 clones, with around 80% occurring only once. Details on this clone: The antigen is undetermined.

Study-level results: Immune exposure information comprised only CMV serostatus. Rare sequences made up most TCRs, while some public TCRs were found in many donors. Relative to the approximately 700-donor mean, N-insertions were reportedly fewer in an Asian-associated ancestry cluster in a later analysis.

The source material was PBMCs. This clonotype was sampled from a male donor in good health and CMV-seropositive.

CDR3 in amino acids: CASTLYGGEANTEAFF. DNA of the CDR3: TGTGCCAGTACCCTATATGGAGGGGAGGCGAACACTGAAGCTTTCTTT. This chain uses TRBV19 with TRBJ1-1; possible D gene TRBD1, 5 bases. Trimming took 7 bases from V and 1 from J, leaving 19 bases between them. This CDR3 comprises 16 residues. Germline CDR1 and CDR2: LNHDA and SQIVND (reference sequence).